Included here is one T cell receptor beta chain sequence, with context. Its antigen is unknown. The germline CDR1 and CDR2 sequences are SGHVS and FQNEAQ. V was cut by 2 bases and J by 8 bases, with 12 bases left in between. The CDR3 covers 14 residues. Libraries were prepared by immunoSEQ multiplex PCR; TCRdb keeps only in-frame clonotypes and omits some of them. The repertoire holds over 70,000 clones, with 90% as singletons. This specimen comes from a study of OX40 agonist ivuxolimab in advanced cancers. The overall study: Three patients had partial responses: one hepatocellular carcinoma, two cutaneous melanoma. Study-wide points: Normalized T-cell clonal expansion was also low in a subset of nonresponders. Expanded peripheral T cells had an undetermined antigen specificity. Both CD4+ and CD8+ T cell populations in blood had undergone clonal expansion by week 6 at 0.1 to 3.0 mg/kg.

The sequence derives from an adult with an advanced solid tumor such as melanoma, head and neck, liver or kidney cancer. The V gene is TRBV7-8, the J gene TRBJ1-4; no reliable D call. Sequenced here: CD4+ or CD8+ T cells sorted from blood, sampled in a trial of the OX40 agonist ivuxolimab. The CDR3 DNA sequence: TGTGCCAGCAGCTTAACTCGCCTTCGGGAAAAACTGTTTTTT. Translated: CASSLTRLREKLFF.